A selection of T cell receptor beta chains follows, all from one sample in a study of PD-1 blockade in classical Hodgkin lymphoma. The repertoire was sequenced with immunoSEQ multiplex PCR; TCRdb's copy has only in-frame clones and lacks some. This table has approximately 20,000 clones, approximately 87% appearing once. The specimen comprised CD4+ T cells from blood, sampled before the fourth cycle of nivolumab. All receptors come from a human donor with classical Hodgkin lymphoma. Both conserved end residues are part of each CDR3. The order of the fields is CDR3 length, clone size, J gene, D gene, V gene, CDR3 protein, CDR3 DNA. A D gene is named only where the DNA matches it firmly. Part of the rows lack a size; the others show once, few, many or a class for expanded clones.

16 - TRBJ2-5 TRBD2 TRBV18 CASSLGTSGLQETQYF TGTGCCAGCTCACTAGGGACTAGCGGACTACAAGAGACCCAGTACTTC
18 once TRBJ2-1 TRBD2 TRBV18 CASSLGLAGGNHIKEQFF TGTGCCAGCTCCCTTGGACTAGCGGGAGGGAACCACATTAAGGAGCAGTTCTTC
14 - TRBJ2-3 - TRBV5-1 CASRSSFGTDTQYF TGCGCCAGCAGGTCCTCCTTTGGCACAGATACGCAGTATTTT
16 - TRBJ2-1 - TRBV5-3 CARSLARGRLYNEQFF TGTGCCAGAAGCTTGGCTAGGGGTCGCCTATACAATGAGCAGTTCTTC
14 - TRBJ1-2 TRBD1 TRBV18 CASSPGQGAQGYTF TGTGCCAGCTCACCCGGACAGGGGGCGCAAGGCTACACCTTC
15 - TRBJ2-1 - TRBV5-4 CASSTKQGYYNEQFF TGTGCCAGCAGCACAAAACAGGGTTACTACAATGAGCAGTTCTTC
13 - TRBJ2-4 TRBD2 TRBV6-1 CASILAGGNIQYF TGTGCCAGCATCTTGGCGGGGGGGAACATTCAGTACTTC
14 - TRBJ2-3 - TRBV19 CASSLNRDTDTQYF TGTGCCAGTAGTTTGAACAGGGACACAGATACGCAGTATTTT
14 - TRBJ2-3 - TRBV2 CASSKTGVSDTQYF TGTGCCAGCAGTAAGACAGGAGTTTCGGATACGCAGTATTTT
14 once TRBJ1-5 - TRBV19 CASSIPVSNQPQHF TGTGCCAGTAGTATCCCGGTTAGCAATCAGCCCCAGCATTTT
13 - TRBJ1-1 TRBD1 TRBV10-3 CAISTGEGVSAFF TGTGCCATCAGTACAGGGGAGGGCGTTAGTGCTTTCTTT
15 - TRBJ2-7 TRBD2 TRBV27 CASSRGRGLRYEQYF TGTGCCAGCAGCCGGGGGAGGGGTCTGAGGTACGAGCAGTACTTC
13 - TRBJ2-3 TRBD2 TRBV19 CASSQGLPDTQYF TGTGCCAGTAGTCAGGGACTACCCGATACGCAGTATTTT
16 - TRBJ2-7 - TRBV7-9 CASSLGFDNKLHEQYF TGTGCCAGCAGCTTGGGTTTTGACAACAAACTCCACGAGCAGTACTTC
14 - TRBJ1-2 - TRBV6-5 CASSYSGRVEGYTF TGTGCCAGCAGTTACTCGGGCAGGGTCGAGGGCTACACCTTC
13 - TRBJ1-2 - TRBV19 CASSIRGGLGYTF TGTGCCAGTAGTATACGAGGAGGACTAGGCTACACCTTC
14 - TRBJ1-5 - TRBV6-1 CASSEAGGNQPQHF TGTGCCAGCAGTGAAGCAGGGGGCAATCAGCCCCAGCATTTT
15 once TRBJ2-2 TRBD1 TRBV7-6 CASSLRTGSTGELFF TGTGCCAGCAGCTTGAGGACAGGGTCTACCGGGGAGCTGTTTTTT
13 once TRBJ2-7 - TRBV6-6 CASSYLQPYEQYF TGTGCCAGCAGTTACTTGCAGCCCTACGAGCAGTACTTC
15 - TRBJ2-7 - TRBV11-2 CASSPLGFKPPEQYF TGTGCCAGCAGCCCCCTTGGTTTCAAACCCCCTGAGCAGTACTTC
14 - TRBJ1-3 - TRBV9 CASSVGDRRDTIYF TGTGCCAGCAGCGTAGGGGACCGGCGGGACACCATATATTTT
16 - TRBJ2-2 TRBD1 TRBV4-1 CASSQIPGQGAGELFF TGCGCCAGCAGCCAGATTCCGGGACAGGGTGCCGGGGAGCTGTTTTTT
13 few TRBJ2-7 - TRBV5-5 CASSFGSSYEQYF TGTGCCAGCAGCTTCGGGAGCTCCTACGAGCAGTACTTC
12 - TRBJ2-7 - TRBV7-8 CASSPPGPEQYF TGTGCCAGCAGCCCCCCCGGGCCCGAGCAGTACTTC
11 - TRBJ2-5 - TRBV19 CASGQQETQYF TGTGCCAGCGGACAGCAAGAGACCCAGTACTTC
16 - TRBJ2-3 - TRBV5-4 CASSLRRSISTDTQYF TGTGCCAGCAGCCTCAGGCGCAGCATAAGCACAGATACGCAGTATTTT
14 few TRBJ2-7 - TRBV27 CASSLFARPYEQYF TGTGCCAGCAGTTTATTTGCCCGTCCCTACGAGCAGTACTTC
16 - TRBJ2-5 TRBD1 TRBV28 CASSLSGQGYQETQYF TGTGCCAGCAGTTTATCAGGACAGGGGTACCAAGAGACCCAGTACTTC
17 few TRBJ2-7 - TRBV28 CASSLGSFGRGSNEQYF TGTGCCAGCAGTTTGGGGTCCTTCGGCAGGGGCTCCAACGAGCAGTACTTC
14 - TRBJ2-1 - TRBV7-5 CAGSRTSGYNEQFF TGTGCCGGAAGTAGGACTAGCGGGTACAATGAGCAGTTCTTC
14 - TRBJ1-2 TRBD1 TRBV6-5 CASREDRGTDGYTF TGTGCCAGCAGAGAAGACAGGGGGACAGATGGCTACACCTTC
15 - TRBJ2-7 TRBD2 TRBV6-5 CASRTGTSGSYEQYF TGTGCCAGCAGGACCGGGACTAGCGGGAGCTACGAGCAGTACTTC
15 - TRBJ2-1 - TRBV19 CASRTKGRSGNEQFF TGTGCCAGTAGGACGAAGGGCCGTTCAGGGAATGAGCAGTTCTTC
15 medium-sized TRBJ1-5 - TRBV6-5 CASSLSSGSNQPQHF TGTGCCAGCAGCCTCTCCTCCGGGAGCAATCAGCCCCAGCATTTT
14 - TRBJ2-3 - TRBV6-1 CASGWGSGTDTQYF TGTGCCAGCGGGTGGGGCTCTGGCACAGATACGCAGTATTTT
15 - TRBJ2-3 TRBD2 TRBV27 CASRLSGRAADTQYF TGTGCCAGCAGACTTAGCGGGAGGGCCGCAGATACGCAGTATTTT
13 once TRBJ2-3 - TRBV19 CASSRDGGGTQYF TGTGCCAGTAGTAGGGACGGGGGAGGTACGCAGTATTTT
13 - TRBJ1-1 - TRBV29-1 CSVDPGDNTEAFF TGCAGCGTTGATCCGGGAGATAACACTGAAGCTTTCTTT
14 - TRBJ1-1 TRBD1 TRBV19 CASSVTGGGTEAFF TGTGCCAGTAGTGTGACAGGGGGCGGCACTGAAGCTTTCTTT
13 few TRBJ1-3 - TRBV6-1 CASRAGSGNTIYF TGTGCCAGCAGGGCCGGCTCTGGAAACACCATATATTTT
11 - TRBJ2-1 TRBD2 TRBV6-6 CASSRTSVQFF TGTGCCAGCAGTCGGACTAGCGTGCAGTTCTTC
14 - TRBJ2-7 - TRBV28 CASTSAAGAYEQYF TGTGCCAGCACCTCCGCGGCAGGAGCCTACGAGCAGTACTTC